These 3 T cell receptor beta chains originate from one sample sequenced in a study of blood T cell repertoires in COVID-19. The table came from immunoSEQ multiplex PCR; TCRdb's copy has only in-frame clones and leaves some out. The sample lists under 300,000 clones; over 75% were seen once. The sequenced sample consisted of peripheral blood. The receptors were gathered from a human donor in a cohort sampled during active COVID-19.

The J gene is TRBJ2-5, the V gene TRBV7-3; tentative D call: TRBD2 (6 bases). Germline V gene lookup returns CDR1 SGHTA and CDR2 FQGTGA. The CDR3 is 13 residues long. V was trimmed by 5 bases and J by 5 bases, leaving 12 bases between them. CDR3 sequence reads: CASSPGGKETQYF. In DNA, the CDR3 is TGTGCCAGCAGCCCAGGAGGGAAGGAGACCCAGTACTTC.

The rearrangement joins TRBV27 to TRBJ2-5, with D perhaps TRBD2 (6 bases). Trimming pared 0 bases from V and 2 bases from J, leaving 10 bases between. CDR3 length: 15 amino acids. Germline V gene data show CDR1 as MNHEY and CDR2 as SMNVEV (reference sequence). CDR3 in DNA: TGTGCCAGCAGTTTATCAGGCGGGGTACAAGAGACCCAGTACTTC. As protein: CASSLSGGVQETQYF.

The gene calls are TRBV5-1 and TRBJ1-3; TRBD1 is a possible D gene (6 bases). CDR1 is SGHRS, CDR2 YFSETQ, per germline. V was cut by 4 bases and J by 0 bases, with 11 bases left in between. The CDR3 is 15 amino acids. CDR3 bases: TGCGCCAGCAGCGTACAGGGATCCTCTGGAAACACCATATATTTT. Amino acids: CASSVQGSSGNTIYF. The complete variable domain, with remaining parts taken from reference TRBV5-1 and TRBJ1-3, reads KAGVTQTPRYLIKTRGQQVTLSCSPISGHRSVSWYQQTPGQGLQFLFEYFSETQRNKGNFPGRFSGRQFSNSRSEMNVSTLELGDSALYLCASSVQGSSGNTIYFGEGSWLTVV.